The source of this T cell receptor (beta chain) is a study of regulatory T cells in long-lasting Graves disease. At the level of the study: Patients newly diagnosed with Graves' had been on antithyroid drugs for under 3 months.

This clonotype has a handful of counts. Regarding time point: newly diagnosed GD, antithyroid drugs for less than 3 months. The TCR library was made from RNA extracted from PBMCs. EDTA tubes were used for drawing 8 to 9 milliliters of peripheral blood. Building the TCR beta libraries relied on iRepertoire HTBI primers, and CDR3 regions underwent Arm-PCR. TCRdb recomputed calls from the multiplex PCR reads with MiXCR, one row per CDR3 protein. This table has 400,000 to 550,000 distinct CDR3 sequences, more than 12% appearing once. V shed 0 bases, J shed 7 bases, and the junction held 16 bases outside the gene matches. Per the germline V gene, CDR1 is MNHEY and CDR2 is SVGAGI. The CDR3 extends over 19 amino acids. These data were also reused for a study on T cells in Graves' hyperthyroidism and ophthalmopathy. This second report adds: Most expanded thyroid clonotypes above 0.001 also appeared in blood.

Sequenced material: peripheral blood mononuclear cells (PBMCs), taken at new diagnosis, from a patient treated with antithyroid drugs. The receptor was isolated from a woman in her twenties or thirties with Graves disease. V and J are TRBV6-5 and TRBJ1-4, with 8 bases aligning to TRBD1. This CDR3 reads CASSYSGRGPEVPSEKLFF. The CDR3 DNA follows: TGTGCCAGCAGTTACTCGGGCAGGGGGCCCGAGGTCCCATCTGAAAAACTGTTTTTT.